This T cell receptor beta chain was sequenced for a study of blood T cell repertoires in COVID-19. Study-level background: PBMCs, B-cell-depleted T cells, or T cells were the source of the cDNA or gDNA that made up the material.

Assay: immunoSEQ multiplex PCR; the TCRdb copy retains only in-frame clones and omits some. The sample has 95,000 to 150,000 clones, roughly 77% seen once. V trimming: 4 bases; J trimming: 7 bases; junction bases outside the gene matches: 9. Germline CDR1 SEHNR, CDR2 FQNEAQ (reference sequence). The CDR3 is 14 residues long. Sequenced input: peripheral blood. This rearrangement joins TRBV7-9 to TRBJ2-7; 8 nucleotides line up with TRBD2. This clonotype was sampled from a man between 60 and 70 years old with active or convalescent COVID-19. The CDR3 DNA sequence: TGTGCCAGCAGCTACGGGGGGGCCCACTGGGAGCAGTACTTC. Translated, it gives CASSYGGAHWEQYF.